Listed below are T cell receptor beta chains from one sample, sequenced in a study of immune heterogeneity within non-small cell lung tumors. One entry per CDR3 protein results from TCRdb running MiXCR on the multiplex PCR reads. This sample has around 12,000 distinct CDR3 sequences, with 30% found just once. Material: lung tumor tissue. The receptors derive from a woman aged 45-60 years with non-small cell lung cancer. Both conserved end residues are part of each CDR3. Each record gives: V gene, J gene, CDR3 protein.

v_gene: TRBV7-9
j_gene: TRBJ1-2
CDR3aa: CASSLIGAGNYGYTF

v_gene: TRBV11-2
j_gene: TRBJ2-3
CDR3aa: CASSLGRLRTTQYF

v_gene: TRBV27
j_gene: TRBJ1-4
CDR3aa: CASSPGRGGKLFF

v_gene: TRBV11-3
j_gene: TRBJ2-3
CDR3aa: CATLGGDTQYF

v_gene: TRBV29-1
j_gene: TRBJ2-7
CDR3aa: CSVEEGPSSYEQYF

v_gene: TRBV2
j_gene: TRBJ2-7
CDR3aa: CASSEDSGTYEQYF

v_gene: TRBV4-1
j_gene: TRBJ2-7
CDR3aa: CANSQYGEGAGRREQYF

v_gene: TRBV2
j_gene: TRBJ2-2
CDR3aa: CASRRTGGTGELFF

v_gene: TRBV11-3
j_gene: TRBJ1-1
CDR3aa: CASSSTGFTESFF

v_gene: TRBV10-2
j_gene: TRBJ2-2
CDR3aa: CASSHTGELFF

v_gene: TRBV18
j_gene: TRBJ1-2
CDR3aa: CASSPLGQGNYGYTF

v_gene: TRBV2
j_gene: TRBJ1-4
CDR3aa: CASSEAAIGEKLFF

v_gene: TRBV6-1
j_gene: TRBJ2-5
CDR3aa: CASSPLIWRGGLGVETQYF

v_gene: TRBV28
j_gene: TRBJ1-5
CDR3aa: CASSRTRDRGNQPQHF

v_gene: TRBV19
j_gene: TRBJ2-1
CDR3aa: CASSIHNEQFF

v_gene: TRBV19
j_gene: TRBJ2-5
CDR3aa: CASSPGAGWETQYF

v_gene: TRBV20-1
j_gene: TRBJ2-6
CDR3aa: CSAGTISGANVLTF

v_gene: TRBV2
j_gene: TRBJ1-5
CDR3aa: CASSRQGKQPQHF

v_gene: TRBV7-8
j_gene: TRBJ2-7
CDR3aa: CASSLEGGGNYEQYF

v_gene: TRBV20-1
j_gene: TRBJ2-3
CDR3aa: CSARDLLGSTDTQYF

v_gene: TRBV6-1
j_gene: TRBJ1-3
CDR3aa: CAISPPAGGNRAGNTIYF

v_gene: TRBV20-1
j_gene: TRBJ2-1
CDR3aa: CSASPDRYNEQFF

v_gene: TRBV11-2
j_gene: TRBJ2-7
CDR3aa: CASSQSGSVYEQYF

v_gene: TRBV5-1
j_gene: TRBJ2-5
CDR3aa: CASSFTGQEEETQYF

v_gene: TRBV9
j_gene: TRBJ2-2
CDR3aa: CASSIQGTGELFF

v_gene: TRBV12-3/TRBV12-4
j_gene: TRBJ2-7
CDR3aa: CASSFRMESYEQYF

v_gene: TRBV11-2
j_gene: TRBJ1-3
CDR3aa: CASSSFPKGPWTSGGNTIYF

v_gene: TRBV5-4
j_gene: TRBJ1-2
CDR3aa: CASSSQRNYGYTF

v_gene: TRBV5-1
j_gene: TRBJ1-2
CDR3aa: CASSDRYEDRRGYTF

v_gene: TRBV10-3
j_gene: TRBJ1-2
CDR3aa: CAISERENYGYTF

v_gene: TRBV30
j_gene: TRBJ2-1
CDR3aa: CAWSGGQGYNEQFF

v_gene: TRBV6-2/TRBV6-3
j_gene: TRBJ2-7
CDR3aa: CASSYRQGGSYEQYF

v_gene: TRBV10-2
j_gene: TRBJ1-1
CDR3aa: CASNTGDTEAFF

v_gene: TRBV20-1
j_gene: TRBJ2-2
CDR3aa: CSAWGAGGLGELFF

v_gene: TRBV24-1
j_gene: TRBJ2-2
CDR3aa: CATSAQSTGELFF

v_gene: TRBV6-6
j_gene: TRBJ1-2
CDR3aa: CASSYSLGRGGDGYTF

v_gene: TRBV10-2
j_gene: TRBJ1-3
CDR3aa: CASTLQGEAGNTIYF

v_gene: TRBV30
j_gene: TRBJ2-2
CDR3aa: CAWSALTGVGPGELFF

v_gene: TRBV28
j_gene: TRBJ1-2
CDR3aa: CASSKMTRYGYTF